The sequence of this T cell receptor beta chain was determined in a study of blood T cell repertoires in COVID-19 (TCRdb year 2020). In the study overall: Samples covering the acute and convalescent phases of COVID-19 were provided by collaborators in the United States, Italy and Spain. The repertoires were made available in a free public database intended to serve as a resource for research on the immune response to SARS-CoV-2. Subjects who had been exposed to COVID-19, were actively infected with it, or had recovered from it provided the deeply sampled blood TCRbeta repertoires that made up the dataset. The sample metadata nearly always contained a de-identified subject ID, COVID-19 status, age in years and sex. Samples came from the ongoing ImmuneRACE study (first 160 participants) plus 1,254 subjects from 6 global collaborators. Where HLA class I and class II types were available, the types were taken from metadata supplied by the sample provider, not from assay-based typing. The material from the prospective study consisted of cDNA or gDNA derived from T cells, B-cell-depleted T cells, or PBMCs.

TCRbeta CDR3 regions were amplified from genomic DNA using the immunoSEQ Assay, a bias-controlled multiplex PCR. The source study handled its data this way. The number of nucleated cells in each sample was estimated from the amplification of reference gene primers within the assay. Sequence reads were collapsed and filtered to measure the absolute abundance of every unique TCRbeta CDR3 rearrangement. Productive Simpson clonality was computed per sample as the square root of Simpson's diversity index over productive rearrangements. Here the immuneACCESS table is served through TCRdb, limited to in-frame sequences with V and J called. Missing clones are a known gap in these copies; in checked studies unresolved V genes cover under half, and the rest lacks a known reason. V and J calls and clone size are those listed in that table; D and trimming were worked out from the DNA. For this sample there are some 75,000 clones; more than 75% appear just once. Clones ranked in the top ten supply less than 20% of the sample.

The CDR3 runs 15 residues from the cysteine to the phenylalanine. Here the CDR3 DNA is all that survives: 45 bases in frame from base 1. V lost 1 base and J lost 0 bases; the stretch between them is 6 bases long. The germline V gene gives CDR1 as SGHAT and CDR2 as FQNNGV. Overall study results and their limits: The amount of clinical and demographic metadata varied by source and participant and was provided uncurated.

Each collaborating institution followed its own protocols to collect whole blood in K2EDTA tubes. For TCRbeta analysis, collaborators shipped samples as frozen whole blood, isolated PBMCs, or DNA extracted from either of those sample types. This clone has just one count. Its antigen is not yet known. Per-base qualities were not stored, and no clone one base away is much larger. The rearrangement combines TRBV11-2 with TRBJ1-4; the D segment could be TRBD1, given 5 matching bases. Sequencing was performed on peripheral blood. This receptor was identified in an elderly woman with active or convalescent COVID-19. DNA sequence: TGTGCCAGCAGCTTAGGGGGCCCAACTAATGAAAAACTGTTTTTT. This gives the protein CASSLGGPTNEKLFF. The full variable domain, completed from the reference TRBV11-2 and TRBJ1-4 proteins outside the CDR3, reads EAGVAQSPRYKIIEKRQSVAFWCNPISGHATLYWYQQILGQGPKLLIQFQNNGVVDDSQLPKDRFSAERLKGVDSTLKIQPAKLEDSAVYLCASSLGGPTNEKLFFGSGTQLSVL.